This entry features one TCR beta chain sequence. Its antigen remains unidentified. Assay used: immunoSEQ multiplex PCR; TCRdb lists only in-frame clones, some missing. This sample has some 1 million clones, with approximately 70% found just once. The source of the sample is a study of shared clonotypes between healthy human individuals. Broader study findings: The study found about 5% of naive CD4 clonotypes shared across a handful of donors. Clonotype sharing among donors likely depends on sequencing depth.

All the donors were Caucasian adults who lived in Nashville, Tennessee. This CDR3 is built from 15 residues. Trimming shortened V by 8 bases and J by 7 bases, and 18 bases separated the two germline ends. CDR1 MNHEY and CDR2 SVGAGI come from the germline V gene. The sequence came from a man younger than 35 in good health. The sequenced sample was memory CD4+ T cells sorted from blood. Subset noted: CD45RA-negative fraction. This sequence joins TRBV6-5 and TRBJ1-6, with a possible D match to TRBD1 (5 bases). The CDR3 region is CASSSVAGGNSPLHF. In nucleotides, the CDR3 is TGTGCCAGCTCCTCTGTGGCCGGGGGGAATTCACCCCTCCACTTT.